The 11 T cell receptor beta chains listed next were all sequenced from one sample in a study of blood T cell repertoires in COVID-19. Repertoires were generated with immunoSEQ multiplex PCR, while TCRdb's copy carries only in-frame clones and drops some. There are some 350,000 clones in the sample; more than 80% occur only once, and around 2.8% lies in the top ten. The sample consisted of peripheral blood. These receptor sequences come from a woman under 40 with COVID-19, enrolled during active disease.

The chain uses TRBV19 and TRBJ1-5; no reliable D call. V dropped 1 base and J dropped 6 bases, with 16 bases sitting between them. The CDR3 totals 16 residues. Germline lookup yields CDR1 LNHDA and CDR2 SQIVND (reference sequence). CDR3 loop: CASSIGRGPLRQPQHF. In nucleotides, the CDR3 is TGTGCCAGTAGTATAGGGCGGGGTCCCCTCCGTCAGCCCCAGCATTTT.

The chain uses TRBV6-5 and TRBJ1-3; D call uncertain. V dropped 7 bases and J dropped 8 bases, with 18 bases sitting between them. This CDR3 region has 14 residues. Germline lookup yields CDR1 MNHEY and CDR2 SVGAGI. The CDR3 spells CASNRGVWEDTIYF. DNA for the CDR3: TGTGCCAGCAACCGAGGAGTTTGGGAGGACACCATATATTTT.

The V call is TRBV27, the J call TRBJ2-1; 12 nucleotides line up with TRBD2. Germline trimming cut 3 bases from V and 7 bases from J; bases unmatched to any gene: 28. This CDR3 has 23 amino acids. Germline V gene sequence: CDR1 MNHEY, CDR2 SMNVEV (reference sequence). CDR3 DNA sequence: TGTGCCAGCAGTTTTAGGGGTGGGGTTGGTGCGCCAACAGGACTAGCGGGGTCGAATGAGCAGTTCTTC. Protein sequence: CASSFRGGVGAPTGLAGSNEQFF.

This chain links TRBV4-1 with TRBJ2-1; D gene ambiguous. The CDR3 has 14 amino acids. Germline-derived CDR1 and CDR2 are MGHRA and YSYEKL. The V gene lost 4 bases and the J gene lost 3 bases, with 10 bases spanning the gap. CDR3 DNA sequence: TGCGCCAGCAGCCCTAAAATTGACTACAATGAGCAGTTCTTC. The encoded protein is CASSPKIDYNEQFF.

The chain combines TRBV7-6 with TRBJ1-1; possibly TRBD1 for D (5 bases). The CDR3 is 16 amino acids. CDR1 and CDR2 (germline): SGHVS, FNYEAQ. Deletions cut 5 bases from V and 4 bases from J, with 20 bases between. The CDR3 bases are TGTGCCAGCAGCCCCCGTGGCGGGGGTGGCGGCACTGAAGCTTTCTTT. Encoded protein: CASSPRGGGGGTEAFF.

V gene TRBV9 combines with J gene TRBJ2-2; 11 nucleotides agree with TRBD2. The CDR3 totals 16 residues. Looked up from germline, CDR1 is SGDLS and CDR2 is YYNGEE. The trim removed 3 bases at V and 8 bases at J, leaving 9 bases unmatched. CDR3 amino acids: CASSGGLADRGGELFF. The CDR3 DNA is TGTGCCAGCAGCGGGGGACTAGCGGACCGAGGTGGGGAGCTGTTTTTT.

The V call is TRBV20-1, the J call TRBJ2-7; perhaps TRBD2 as D (6 bases). Germline V gene sequence: CDR1 DFQATT, CDR2 SNEGSKA (reference sequence). CDR3 length equals 11 residues. Between the trimmed V and J ends, which lost 5 bases and 7 bases, there was a span of 12 bases. The CDR3 DNA reads as TGCAGTGCTCAAAGTCGGGGGGAGCAGTACTTC. This codes for CSAQSRGEQYF.

The chain recombines TRBV27 with TRBJ2-1; TRBD2 is a possible D gene (6 bases). The V end was cut by 7 bases, the J end by 2 bases, with 15 bases between. The germline V gene encodes CDR1 MNHEY and CDR2 SMNVEV (reference sequence). CDR3 size: 15 residues. CDR3 sequence: CASIARLGPYNEQFF. The CDR3, as DNA: TGTGCCAGCATCGCCCGACTAGGCCCCTACAATGAGCAGTTCTTC.

This clone has just one count. V gene TRBV19 combines with J gene TRBJ2-2; 9 bases fit TRBD2. The germline V gene has CDR1 LNHDA and CDR2 SQIVND (reference sequence). The CDR3 extends over 16 amino acids. Trimming took 7 bases from V and 6 from J; bases not matched to a gene: 12. CDR3 sequence (DNA): TGTGCCAGTACGCCCCTGGGCGGGGGGGCGGCCGGGGAGCTGTTTTTT. Residues: CASTPLGGGAAGELFF.

This clone was detected once. The V call is TRBV19, the J call TRBJ1-1; 12 bases line up with TRBD1. CDR3 size: 13 residues. Germline loops: CDR1 LNHDA, CDR2 SQIVND (reference sequence). With V trimmed by 3 bases and J by 11 bases, 4 bases remained unmatched. CDR3 residues: CASSIGTGGLAFF. In DNA, the CDR3 is TGTGCCAGTAGTATCGGGACAGGGGGCTTGGCTTTCTTT.

The gene calls are TRBV2 and TRBJ2-1, with 7 bases matching TRBD2. The CDR3 is 15 residues long. Germline trimming cut 6 bases from V and 8 bases from J; bases unmatched to any gene: 13. The germline V gene has CDR1 SNHLY and CDR2 FYNNEI. In DNA, the CDR3 is TGTGCCAGCAGAGATCGACTAGCTCCTTTGGATGAGCAGTTCTTC. This encodes CASRDRLAPLDEQFF.